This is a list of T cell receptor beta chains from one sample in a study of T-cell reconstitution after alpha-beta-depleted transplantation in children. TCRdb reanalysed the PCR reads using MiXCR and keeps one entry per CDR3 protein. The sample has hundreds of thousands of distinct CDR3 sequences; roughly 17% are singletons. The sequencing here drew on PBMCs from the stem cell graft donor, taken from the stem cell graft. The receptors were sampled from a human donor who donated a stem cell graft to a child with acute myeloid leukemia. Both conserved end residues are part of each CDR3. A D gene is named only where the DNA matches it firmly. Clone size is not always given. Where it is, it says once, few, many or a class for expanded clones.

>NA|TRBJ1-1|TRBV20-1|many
CSAVTAADAFF
TGCAGTGCTGTGACAGCCGCCGACGCTTTCTTT
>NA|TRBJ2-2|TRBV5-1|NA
CASSLEPVGELFF
TGCGCCAGCAGCTTGGAGCCTGTTGGGGAGCTGTTTTTT
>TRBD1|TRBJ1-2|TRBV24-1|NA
CATSDRQGIYGYTF
TGTGCCACCAGTGACCGACAGGGAATCTATGGCTACACCTTC
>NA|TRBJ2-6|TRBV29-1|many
CSVADGYSGANVLTF
TGCAGCGTTGCAGACGGCTACTCTGGGGCCAACGTCCTGACTTTC
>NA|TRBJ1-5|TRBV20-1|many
CSARDRRLSNQPQHF
TGCAGTGCTAGAGATCGGAGGTTAAGCAATCAGCCCCAGCATTTT
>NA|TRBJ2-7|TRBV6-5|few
CASSYATGGGYEQYF
TGTGCCAGCAGTTACGCCACAGGAGGGGGGTACGAGCAGTACTTC
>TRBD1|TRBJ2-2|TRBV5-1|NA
CASRTQGAELFF
TGCGCCAGCAGGACACAGGGGGCAGAGCTGTTTTTT
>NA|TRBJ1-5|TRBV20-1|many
CSAQISSQPQHF
TGCAGTGCTCAGATTAGTAGTCAGCCCCAGCATTTT
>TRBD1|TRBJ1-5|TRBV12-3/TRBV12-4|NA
CASSLGQGAVSNQPQHF
TGTGCCAGCAGTTTAGGGCAGGGGGCGGTAAGCAATCAGCCCCAGCATTTT
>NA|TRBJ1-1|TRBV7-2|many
CASSLARGRNTEAFF
TGTGCCAGCAGCTTAGCACGGGGGCGTAACACTGAAGCTTTCTTT
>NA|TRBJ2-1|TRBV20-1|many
CSASPSKGDYNEQFF
TGCAGTGCTAGCCCTTCGAAGGGAGACTACAATGAGCAGTTCTTC
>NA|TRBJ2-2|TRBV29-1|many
CSVEEVTGELFF
TGCAGCGTTGAAGAGGTTACCGGGGAGCTGTTTTTT
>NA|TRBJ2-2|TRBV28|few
CASSSLTYTGELFF
TGTGCCAGCAGTTCCCTGACCTACACCGGGGAGCTGTTTTTT
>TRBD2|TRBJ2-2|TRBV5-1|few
CASSPGTMNTGELFF
TGCGCCAGCAGCCCCGGGACTATGAACACCGGGGAGCTGTTTTTT
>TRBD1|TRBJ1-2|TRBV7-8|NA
CASSLGGQGVDGYTF
TGTGCCAGCAGCTTAGGGGGACAGGGGGTTGATGGCTACACCTTC
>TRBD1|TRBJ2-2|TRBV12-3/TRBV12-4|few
CASSAPGQGNTGELFF
TGTGCCAGCAGCGCCCCGGGACAGGGTAACACCGGGGAGCTGTTTTTT
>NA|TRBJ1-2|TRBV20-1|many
CSATDDGYTF
TGCAGTGCAACAGACGATGGCTACACCTTC
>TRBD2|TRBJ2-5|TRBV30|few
CAWMGGGPSIQETQYF
TGTGCCTGGATGGGGGGGGGACCGTCGATTCAAGAGACCCAGTACTTC
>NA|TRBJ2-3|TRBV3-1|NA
CASSQGWADTQYF
TGTGCCAGCAGCCAAGGGTGGGCAGATACGCAGTATTTT
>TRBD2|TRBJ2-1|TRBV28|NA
CASSLFGGGQFF
TGTGCCAGCAGTTTATTTGGGGGGGGGCAGTTCTTC
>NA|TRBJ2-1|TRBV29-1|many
CSALHNEQFF
TGCAGCGCCCTGCACAATGAGCAGTTCTTC
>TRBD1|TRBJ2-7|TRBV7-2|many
CASSLEGGVHEQYF
TGTGCCAGCAGCTTAGAAGGGGGCGTCCACGAGCAGTACTTC
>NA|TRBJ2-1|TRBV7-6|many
CASSLASGGLNEQFF
TGTGCCAGCAGCTTAGCTTCGGGGGGCCTCAATGAGCAGTTCTTC
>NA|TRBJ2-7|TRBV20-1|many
CSATPRDLNYEQYF
TGCAGTGCTACCCCCCGGGATTTAAACTACGAGCAGTACTTC
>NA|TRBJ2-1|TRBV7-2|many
CASSPRTVYNEQFF
TGTGCCAGCAGCCCACGGACAGTCTACAATGAGCAGTTCTTC
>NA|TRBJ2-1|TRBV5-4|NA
CASSLAKGNEQFF
TGTGCCAGCAGCTTGGCCAAGGGAAATGAGCAGTTCTTC
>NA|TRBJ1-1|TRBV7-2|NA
CASSVRQDSNTEAFF
TGTGCCAGCAGCGTAAGACAGGACTCGAACACTGAAGCTTTCTTT
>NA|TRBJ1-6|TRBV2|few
CASSEISASPLHF
TGTGCCAGCAGTGAAATCAGTGCCTCACCCCTCCACTTT
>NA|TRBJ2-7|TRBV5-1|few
CASSPGAQDKQYF
TGCGCCAGCAGCCCGGGAGCGCAAGACAAGCAGTACTTC
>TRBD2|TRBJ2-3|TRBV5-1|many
CASSLLPLTSGDTDTQYF
TGCGCCAGCAGCTTGTTACCCCTGACTAGCGGGGACACAGATACGCAGTATTTT
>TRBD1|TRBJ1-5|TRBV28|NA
CASSPDRDQRNQPQHF
TGTGCCAGCAGCCCCGACAGGGACCAGCGTAATCAGCCCCAGCATTTT
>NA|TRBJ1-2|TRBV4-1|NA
CASSQLWTEEYGYTF
TGCGCCAGCAGCCAACTTTGGACGGAGGAGTATGGCTACACCTTC
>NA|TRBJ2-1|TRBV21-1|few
CASKNGLGNEQFF
TGTGCCAGCAAGAATGGGTTGGGGAATGAGCAGTTCTTC
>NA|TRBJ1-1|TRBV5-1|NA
CASSYLYTPDTEAFF
TGCGCCAGCAGCTACCTCTATACGCCGGATACTGAAGCTTTCTTT
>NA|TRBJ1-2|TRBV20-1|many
CSARKGQNYGYTF
TGCAGTGCTAGAAAGGGGCAGAACTATGGCTACACCTTC
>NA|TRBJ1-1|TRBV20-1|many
CSARLTKNTEAFF
TGCAGTGCTAGGCTCACGAAGAACACTGAAGCTTTCTTT
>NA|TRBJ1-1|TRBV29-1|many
CSVAWGLNTEAFF
TGCAGCGTCGCTTGGGGCTTGAACACTGAAGCTTTCTTT
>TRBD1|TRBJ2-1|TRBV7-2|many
CASSLSGTGHNEQFF
TGTGCCAGCAGTCTTTCCGGGACAGGGCACAATGAGCAGTTCTTC
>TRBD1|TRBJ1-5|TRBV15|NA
CATSRVGWTGGRRGNQPQHF
TGTGCCACCAGCAGAGTAGGATGGACAGGGGGCAGAAGGGGGAATCAGCCCCAGCATTTT
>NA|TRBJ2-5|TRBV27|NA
CASSHRGDKKETQYF
TGTGCCAGCAGCCACCGAGGGGACAAAAAAGAGACCCAGTACTTC
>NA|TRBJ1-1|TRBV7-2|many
CASSPRQGPNTEAFF
TGTGCCAGCAGCCCTCGGCAAGGGCCGAACACTGAAGCTTTCTTT
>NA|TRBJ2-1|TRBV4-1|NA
CASSPTEGRSSYNEQFF
TGCGCCAGCAGCCCCACTGAAGGCCGCAGCTCCTACAATGAGCAGTTCTTC
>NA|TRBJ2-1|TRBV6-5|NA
CASRSLSYGLEQFF
TGTGCCAGCCGAAGCCTCTCCTACGGCCTTGAGCAGTTCTTC
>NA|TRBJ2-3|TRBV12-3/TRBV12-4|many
CASSFPGSTDTQYF
TGTGCCAGCAGTTTCCCAGGGTCCACAGATACGCAGTATTTT
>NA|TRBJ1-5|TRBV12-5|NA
CASVRGRGYSNQPQHF
TGTGCTAGTGTCAGGGGAAGAGGGTATAGCAATCAGCCCCAGCATTTT
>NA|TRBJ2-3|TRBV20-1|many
CSARAADTQYF
TGCAGTGCTAGAGCTGCAGATACGCAGTATTTT
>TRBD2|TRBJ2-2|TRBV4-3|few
CASSQDSSGGPNTGELFF
TGCGCCAGCAGCCAAGACTCTAGCGGGGGCCCGAACACCGGGGAGCTGTTTTTT
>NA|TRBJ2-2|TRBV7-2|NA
CASSPYPGTTGELFF
TGTGCCAGCAGCCCCTACCCAGGGACCACCGGGGAGCTGTTTTTT
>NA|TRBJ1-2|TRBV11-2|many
CASRYNLNYGYTF
TGTGCCAGCAGATACAACCTTAACTATGGCTACACCTTC
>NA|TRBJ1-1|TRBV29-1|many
CSVETVNTEAFF
TGCAGCGTCGAGACCGTGAACACTGAAGCTTTCTTT
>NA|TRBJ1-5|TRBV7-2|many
CASSLISSNQPQHF
TGTGCCAGCAGCTTAATCAGTAGCAATCAGCCCCAGCATTTT
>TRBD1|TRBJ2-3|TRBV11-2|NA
CASSTTGGRADTQYF
TGTGCCAGCAGTACCACAGGGGGCCGGGCAGATACGCAGTATTTT
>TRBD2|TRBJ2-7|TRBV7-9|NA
CASSLSGGDSHF
TGTGCCAGCAGCTTATCCGGGGGGGACTCTCACTTC
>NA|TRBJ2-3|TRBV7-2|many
CASSLAFGSTDTQYF
TGTGCCAGCAGCTTAGCCTTTGGTAGCACAGATACGCAGTATTTT
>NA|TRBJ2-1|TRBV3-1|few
CASSQDLIRGQFF
TGTGCCAGCAGCCAAGATCTAATAAGAGGGCAGTTCTTC